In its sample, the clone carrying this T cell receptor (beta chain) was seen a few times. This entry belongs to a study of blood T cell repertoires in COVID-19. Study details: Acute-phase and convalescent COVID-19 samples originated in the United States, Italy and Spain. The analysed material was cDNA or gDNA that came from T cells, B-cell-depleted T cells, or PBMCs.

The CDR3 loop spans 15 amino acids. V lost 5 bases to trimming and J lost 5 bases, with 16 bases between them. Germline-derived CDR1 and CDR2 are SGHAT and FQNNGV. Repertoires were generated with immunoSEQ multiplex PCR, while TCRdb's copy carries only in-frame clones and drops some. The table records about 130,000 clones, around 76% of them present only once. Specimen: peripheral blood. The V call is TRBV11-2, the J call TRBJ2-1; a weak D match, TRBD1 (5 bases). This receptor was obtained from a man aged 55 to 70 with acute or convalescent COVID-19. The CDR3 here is CASSRRQSQDNEQFF. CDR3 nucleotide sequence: TGTGCCAGCAGCCGACGACAGTCTCAGGACAATGAGCAGTTCTTC.